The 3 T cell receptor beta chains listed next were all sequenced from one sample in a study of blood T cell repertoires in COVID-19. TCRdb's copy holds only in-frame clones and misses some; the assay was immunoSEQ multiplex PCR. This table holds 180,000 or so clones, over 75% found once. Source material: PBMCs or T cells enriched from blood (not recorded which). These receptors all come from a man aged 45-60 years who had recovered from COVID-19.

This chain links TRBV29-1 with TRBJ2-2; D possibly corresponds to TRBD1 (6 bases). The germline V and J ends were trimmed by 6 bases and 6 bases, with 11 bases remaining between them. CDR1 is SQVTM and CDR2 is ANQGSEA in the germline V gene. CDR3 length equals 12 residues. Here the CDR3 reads CSVGRGSGELFF. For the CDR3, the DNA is TGCAGCGTGGGAAGGGGGTCCGGGGAGCTGTTTTTT.

This chain's CDR3 is CASSDWTAYEQYF. CDR3 DNA: TGTGCCAGCAGTGACTGGACAGCCTACGAGCAGTACTTC. The chain uses TRBV2 and TRBJ2-7; possibly TRBD1 for D (6 bases). The CDR3 spans 13 residues. CDR1 SNHLY and CDR2 FYNNEI come from the germline V gene. V lost 3 bases to trimming and J lost 2 bases, with 8 bases between them.

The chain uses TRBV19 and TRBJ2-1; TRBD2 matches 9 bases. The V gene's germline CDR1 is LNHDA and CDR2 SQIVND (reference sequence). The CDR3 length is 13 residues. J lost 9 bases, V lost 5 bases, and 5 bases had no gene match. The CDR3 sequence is CASSFSGGVEQFF. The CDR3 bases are TGTGCCAGTAGTTTTAGCGGGGGTGTTGAGCAGTTCTTC.